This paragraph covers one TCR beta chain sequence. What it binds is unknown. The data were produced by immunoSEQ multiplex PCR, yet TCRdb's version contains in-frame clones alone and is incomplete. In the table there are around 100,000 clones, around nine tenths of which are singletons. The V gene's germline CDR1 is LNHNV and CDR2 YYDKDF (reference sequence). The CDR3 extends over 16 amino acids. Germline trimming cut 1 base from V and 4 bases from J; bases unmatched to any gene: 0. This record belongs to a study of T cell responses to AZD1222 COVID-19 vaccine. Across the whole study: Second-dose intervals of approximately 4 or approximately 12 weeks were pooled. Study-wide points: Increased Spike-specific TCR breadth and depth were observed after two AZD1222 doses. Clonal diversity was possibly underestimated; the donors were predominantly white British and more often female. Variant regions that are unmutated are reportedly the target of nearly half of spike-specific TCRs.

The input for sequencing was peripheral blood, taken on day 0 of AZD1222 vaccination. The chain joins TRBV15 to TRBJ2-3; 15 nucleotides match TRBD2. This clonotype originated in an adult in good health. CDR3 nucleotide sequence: TGTGCCACCAGCAGAGGGACTAGCGGGGGGGCAGATACGCAGTATTTT. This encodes CATSRGTSGGADTQYF.